This T cell receptor (beta chain) was observed in a study of T cell responses to AZD1222 COVID-19 vaccine (dated by TCRdb to the early 2020s). A note on the overall study: TCR sequencing covered fewer than 250 trial participants: about 210 given two doses of AZD1222 and 26 given two doses of MenACWY control vaccine. Enrollment into the trials was organized by age into subgroups of 18-55, 56-69 and 70-plus years, and those subgroups contained 148, 28 and 57 TCR-sequenced participants, respectively. Results the study describes overall, beyond this receptor: Because no day 14 peak-response samples were available, the repertoires could be characterized only after the peak T cell response. Participants were mostly white British, with more females than males. The authors suggested clonal diversity may have been underestimated. Reportedly, almost half of the unique spike-specific TCRs recognized epitopes lying outside the regions that are mutated in the B.1.351 and B.1.1.7 variants. After two AZD1222 doses, both the breadth and the depth of spike-specific TCRs were significantly higher than at day 0 and than in MenACWY recipients. Conclusions about previously exposed vaccinees are limited because only 5 or 6 AZD1222 recipients were SARS-CoV-2 seropositive at baseline. In the small 56-69-year group, the increase in depth fell short of significance, most likely because of low power. The vaccine-associated CD4 TCRs covered the entire spike protein, and the dominant responses fell in regions 160-218 and 743-854.

Read against the paper, the sample's time point label means: baseline before first vaccination. The sample's treatment or condition label, in plain terms: meningococcal conjugate vaccine given as trial control. The vaccinee samples were drawn from two UK trials, COV001 and COV002, one of which was a single-blind randomized controlled phase 2/3 trial testing AZD1222 (ChAdOx1 nCoV-19) in healthy adults. For TCRbeta chain sequencing, PBMC samples were collected from trial participants at day 0 and at day 28 after the second dose. The CDR3 regions of human TCRbeta chains were analyzed by immunosequencing. On the study's bioinformatics: Repertoire TCRs were checked for matches against a reference library of SARS-CoV-2-specific TCRs that had been generated using the MIRA antigen-specificity platform. Breadth meant the fraction of unique TCRs that were SARS-CoV-2-associated, whereas depth meant the fraction of total T cells that were SARS-CoV-2-associated. Using the MIRA data, each spike-specific TCR was assigned both to the spike region to which the TCR was reactive and to a CD4 or CD8 class. Log10-transformed breadth and depth values were compared by one-way ANOVA with Sidak's multiple comparisons tests. TCRdb's version of the immuneACCESS table is confined to in-frame rearrangements and falls short of the full clone set. An unresolved V gene accounts for under half of the shortfall where checked; the remainder is of unknown origin. V and J calls and clone size come straight from that table; D and trimming were deduced from the DNA. Across this sample there are 120,000 to 150,000 clones, with around nine tenths seen only once. The ten biggest clones cover approximately 2.9% of the sample.

A remark on this clone: The antigen this receptor binds is unknown. Nothing much larger sits one base from this clone, and base qualities are not available.

From a lookup of the germline V gene, CDR1 and CDR2 are SGDLS and YYNGEE. From cysteine to phenylalanine, the CDR3 is 12 amino acids long. This entry keeps only the CDR3 DNA: 36 bases, framed from base 1. The trim is 4 bases for V and 5 bases for J, with a gap of 10 bases between the germline ends. Sequenced here: peripheral blood, sampled on day 0 of MenACWY control vaccination. The chain uses TRBV9 and TRBJ2-7; no D gene call is confident. This sequence originates from an adult in good health. Here is the DNA: TGTGCCAGCAGCTCCCAAGACCACGAGCAGTACTTC. The translation is CASSSQDHEQYF.